This entry describes one T cell receptor (beta chain). The antigen is unknown. The data were taken from a study of vaccination effects on CD4 cells after COVID-19. Study context: All participants had two doses of either the BNT162b2 or mRNA-1273 vaccine. Study results and limitations: In vaccinees who were healthy, merely 1 out of 255 vaccine-induced clones cross-reacted with common cold coronaviruses.

Under the ViraFEST assay, PBMC were stimulated with viral peptide pools so that antigen-specific CD4+ T cells expanded. Sequencing was performed afterwards. After around 10 days in culture, the CD4+ T cells were isolated. Recipients of the vaccine had no prior SARS-CoV-2 infection and negative nucleocapsid antibodies. About 2 million PBMC were placed in each well, which was supplemented with approximately 9.7 IU/ml IL-2 and around 9.4 ug/ml peptides. The CDR3 spans 18 residues. TCRdb keeps only in-frame clones here, not all; method: immunoSEQ multiplex PCR. Here the sample spans 20,000 to 25,000 clones, around 79% being singletons.

This chain connects TRBV1 to TRBJ2-1; TRBD2 is the table's D call and was not checked against the DNA. TRBV1 corresponds to a pseudogene. The sample here was CD4+ T cells from PBMCs cultured with HCoV-NL63 spike peptides, taken before COVID-19 vaccination. The clonotype was recovered from a human donor who received a COVID-19 vaccine. Here the CDR3 DNA reads TGCACCAGCAGCCAAGATCTGCCAGCGGGGGGGCCTTACAATGAGCAGTTCTTC. Its translation: CTSSQDLPAGGPYNEQFF.